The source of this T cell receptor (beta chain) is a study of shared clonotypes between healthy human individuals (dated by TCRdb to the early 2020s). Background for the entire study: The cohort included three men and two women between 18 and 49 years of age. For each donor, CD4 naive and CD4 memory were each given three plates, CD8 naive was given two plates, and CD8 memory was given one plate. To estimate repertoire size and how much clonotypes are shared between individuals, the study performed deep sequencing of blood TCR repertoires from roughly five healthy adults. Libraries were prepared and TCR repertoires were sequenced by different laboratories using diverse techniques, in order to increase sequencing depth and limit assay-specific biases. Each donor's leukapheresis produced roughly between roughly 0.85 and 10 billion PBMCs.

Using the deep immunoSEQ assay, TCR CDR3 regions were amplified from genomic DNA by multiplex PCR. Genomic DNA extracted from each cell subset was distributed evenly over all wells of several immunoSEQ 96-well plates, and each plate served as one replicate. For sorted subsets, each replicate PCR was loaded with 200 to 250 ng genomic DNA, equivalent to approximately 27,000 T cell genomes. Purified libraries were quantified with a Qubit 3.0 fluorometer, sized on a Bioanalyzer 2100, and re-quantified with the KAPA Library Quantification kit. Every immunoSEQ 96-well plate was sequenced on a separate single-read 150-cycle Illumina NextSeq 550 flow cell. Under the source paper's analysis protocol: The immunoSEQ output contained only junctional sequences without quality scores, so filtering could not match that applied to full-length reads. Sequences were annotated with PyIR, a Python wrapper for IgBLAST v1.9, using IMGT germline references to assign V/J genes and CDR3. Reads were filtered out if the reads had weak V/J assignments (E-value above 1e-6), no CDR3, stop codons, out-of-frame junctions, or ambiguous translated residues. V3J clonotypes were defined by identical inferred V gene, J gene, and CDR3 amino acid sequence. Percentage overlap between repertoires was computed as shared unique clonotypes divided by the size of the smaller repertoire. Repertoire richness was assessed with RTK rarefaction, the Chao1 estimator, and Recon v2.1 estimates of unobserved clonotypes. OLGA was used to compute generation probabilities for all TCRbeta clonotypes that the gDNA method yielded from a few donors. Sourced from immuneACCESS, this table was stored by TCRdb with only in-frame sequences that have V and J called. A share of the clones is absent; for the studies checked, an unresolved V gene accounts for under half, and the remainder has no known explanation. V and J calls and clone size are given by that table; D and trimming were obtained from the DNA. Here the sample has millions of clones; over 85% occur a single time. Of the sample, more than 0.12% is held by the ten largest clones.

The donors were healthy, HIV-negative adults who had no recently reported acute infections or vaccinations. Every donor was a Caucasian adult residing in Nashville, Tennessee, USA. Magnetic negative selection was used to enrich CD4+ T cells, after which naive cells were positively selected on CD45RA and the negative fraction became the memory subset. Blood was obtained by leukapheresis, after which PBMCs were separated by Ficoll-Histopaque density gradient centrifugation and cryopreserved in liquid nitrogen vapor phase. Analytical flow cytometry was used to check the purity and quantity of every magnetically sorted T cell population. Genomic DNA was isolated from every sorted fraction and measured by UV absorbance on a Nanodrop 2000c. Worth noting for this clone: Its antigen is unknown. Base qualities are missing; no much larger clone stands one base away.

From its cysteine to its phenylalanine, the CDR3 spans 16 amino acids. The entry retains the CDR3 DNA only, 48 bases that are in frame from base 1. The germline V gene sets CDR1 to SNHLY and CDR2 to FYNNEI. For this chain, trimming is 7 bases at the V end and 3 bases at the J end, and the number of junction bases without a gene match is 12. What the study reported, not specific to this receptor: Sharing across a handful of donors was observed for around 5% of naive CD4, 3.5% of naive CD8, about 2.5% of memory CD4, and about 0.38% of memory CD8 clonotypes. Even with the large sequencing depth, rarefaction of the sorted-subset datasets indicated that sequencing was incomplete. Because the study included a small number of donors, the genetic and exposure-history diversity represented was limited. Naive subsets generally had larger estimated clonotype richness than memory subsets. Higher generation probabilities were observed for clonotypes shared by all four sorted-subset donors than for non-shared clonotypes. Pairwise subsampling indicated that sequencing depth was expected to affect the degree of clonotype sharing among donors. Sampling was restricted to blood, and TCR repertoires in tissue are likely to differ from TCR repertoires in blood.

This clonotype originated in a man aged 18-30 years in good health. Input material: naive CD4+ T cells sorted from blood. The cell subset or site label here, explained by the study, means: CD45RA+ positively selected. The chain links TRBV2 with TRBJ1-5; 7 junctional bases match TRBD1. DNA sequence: TGTGCCAGCACCAAACCGGGACAGCGGAACAATCAGCCCCAGCATTTT. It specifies CASTKPGQRNNQPQHF.